This T cell receptor (beta chain) was sequenced for a study of T cell repertoires in aging, cancer and after chemotherapy. This clonotype is labeled as large. The CDR3 consists of 13 residues. Germline V gene lookup returns CDR1 MNHEY and CDR2 SVGEGT. Trimming left V 4 bases short and J 5 bases short, with 9 bases between. Multiplex touch-down PCR with TRB-A/B primers amplified rearranged V-D-J TRB sequences. Via MiXCR, TCRdb re-called the multiplex PCR reads, giving one row per CDR3 protein. This sample has about 1,100 distinct CDR3 sequences, with roughly 29% found just once. Amplification of TCR beta used genomic DNA extracted from peripheral blood.

J is TRBJ2-1 and V is TRBV6-2 or TRBV6-3; a weak D match, TRBD2 (5 bases). Sample: blood. This clonotype originated in a human donor with a solid tumor. CDR3 nucleotide sequence: TGTGCCAGCAGTTCGAGGGAAAACAATGAGCAGTTCTTC. As protein: CASSSRENNEQFF.